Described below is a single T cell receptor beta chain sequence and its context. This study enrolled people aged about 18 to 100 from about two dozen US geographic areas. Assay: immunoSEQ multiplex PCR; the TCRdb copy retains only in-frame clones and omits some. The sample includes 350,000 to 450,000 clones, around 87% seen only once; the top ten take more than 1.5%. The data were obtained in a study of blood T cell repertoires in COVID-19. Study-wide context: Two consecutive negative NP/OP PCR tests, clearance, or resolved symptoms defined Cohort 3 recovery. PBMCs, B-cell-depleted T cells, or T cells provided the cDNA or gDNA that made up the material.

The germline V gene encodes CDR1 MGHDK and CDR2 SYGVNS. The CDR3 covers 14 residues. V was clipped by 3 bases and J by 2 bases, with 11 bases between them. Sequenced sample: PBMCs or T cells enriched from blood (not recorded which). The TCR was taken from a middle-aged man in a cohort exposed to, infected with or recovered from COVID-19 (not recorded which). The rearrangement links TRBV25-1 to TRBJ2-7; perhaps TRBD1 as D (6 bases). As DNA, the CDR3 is TGTGCCAGCAGTGATGCAGGGGCCCCCTACGAGCAGTACTTC. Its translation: CASSDAGAPYEQYF.